The 19 T cell receptor beta chains reported below all come from one sample, sequenced in a study of cytomegalovirus exposure and HLA in healthy donors. Assay used: immunoSEQ multiplex PCR; TCRdb lists only in-frame clones, some missing. This table has fewer than 130,000 clones, roughly 90% appearing once. The source material was PBMCs. The receptors here all came from a woman under 30 in good health and CMV-seronegative.

The V and J genes are TRBV2 and TRBJ1-2, with a weak D call TRBD1 (6 bases). The CDR3 totals 12 residues. Germline assignment: CDR1 SNHLY and CDR2 FYNNEI. V was shortened by 3 bases and J by 5 bases, with 7 bases between the two germline ends. The CDR3 loop reads CASSETGYGYTF. In DNA, the CDR3 is TGTGCCAGCAGTGAGACAGGTTATGGCTACACCTTC.

The CDR3 protein is CAWSGQGPNEQYF. The CDR3, as DNA: TGTGCCTGGAGTGGACAGGGACCCAACGAGCAGTACTTC. The V gene is TRBV30, the J gene TRBJ2-7; 7 bases match TRBD1. Trimming cost V 1 base and J 5 bases; bases outside gene matches: 5. Looked up from germline, CDR1 is GTSNPN and CDR2 is SVGIG (reference sequence). CDR3 length: 13 amino acids.

The CDR3 is CASSVSGNAGELFF. The CDR3 nucleotides read TGTGCCAGCAGCGTTAGCGGGAATGCCGGGGAGCTGTTTTTT. The genes are TRBV9 and TRBJ2-2; TRBD2 aligns across 8 bases. Germline CDR1 SGDLS, CDR2 YYNGEE. With 2 bases clipped from V and 6 bases from J, the junction kept 3 bases outside the gene matches. The CDR3 length is 14 residues.

The V gene is TRBV2, the J gene TRBJ1-2; 8 bases agree with TRBD1. Germline V lookup: CDR1 SNHLY, CDR2 FYNNEI. This CDR3 is 12 amino acids long. The V segment lost 8 bases and the J segment 8 bases; nucleotides outside the gene matches: 7. The CDR3 DNA is TGTGCCAGCCAGGACAGGGCTGGGGGCTACACCTTC. It codes for CASQDRAGGYTF.

This clone was picked up a small number of times. Other DNA sequences of this sample code for an identical CDR3. J is TRBJ2-7 and V is TRBV7-2, with 7 bases identical to TRBD1. V shed 1 base, J shed 3 bases, and the junction held 0 bases outside the gene matches. Germline CDR1 SGHTA, CDR2 FQGNSA. This CDR3 comprises 13 residues. In nucleotides, the CDR3 is TGTGCCAGCAGCTTAGACAGGGGCTACGAGCAGTACTTC. This encodes CASSLDRGYEQYF. The full variable domain, with the rest looked up from reference TRBV7-2 and TRBJ2-7, is GAGVSQSPSNKVTEKGKDVELRCDPISGHTALYWYRQSLGQGLEFLIYFQGNSAPDKSGLPSDRFSAERTGGSVSTLTIQRTQQEDSAVYLCASSLDRGYEQYFGPGTRLTVT.

This rearrangement joins TRBV5-8 to TRBJ2-7; 11 nucleotides agree with TRBD2. The germline V gene has CDR1 SGHTS and CDR2 YDEGEE. There are 18 residues in the CDR3. The ends lost 0 bases at V and 2 bases at J; junction bases unmatched: 10. For the CDR3, the DNA is TGTGCCAGCAGCTTGGCTAGCGGGGGGCCATTCCATACCTACGAGCAGTACTTC. Translated: CASSLASGGPFHTYEQYF.

The rearrangement links TRBV7-9 to TRBJ1-1; D is unclear. The CDR3 runs 15 residues. The V gene lost 5 bases and the J gene lost 0 bases, with 13 bases spanning the gap. Looked up from germline, CDR1 is SEHNR and CDR2 is FQNEAQ (reference sequence). The CDR3, as DNA: TGTGCCAGCAGCCCACCCGAGGCCATGAACACTGAAGCTTTCTTT. Its translation is CASSPPEAMNTEAFF.

For this clone: The same CDR3 also results from other DNA sequences found in this sample. This chain connects TRBV4-1 to TRBJ2-7, with D uncertain. The germline CDR1 and CDR2 sequences are MGHRA and YSYEKL. The length of the CDR3 is 15 residues. V shed 2 bases and J shed 1 base, with 12 bases lying between them. The DNA of the CDR3 is TGCGCCAGCAGCCAAACGTCCGGAGTATCCTACGAGCAGTACTTC. Translating gives CASSQTSGVSYEQYF.

V and J are TRBV5-1 and TRBJ2-2, with TRBD1 matching over 7 bases. Germline values: CDR1 SGHRS, CDR2 YFSETQ. CDR3 length equals 17 residues. V trimming: 0 bases; J trimming: 0 bases; junction bases outside the gene matches: 5. The CDR3 reads CASSLGPGQSNTGELFF. CDR3 DNA: TGCGCCAGCAGCTTGGGTCCGGGACAGTCGAACACCGGGGAGCTGTTTTTT.

The chain combines TRBV19 with TRBJ2-1; 11 nucleotides match TRBD2. Germline trimming cut 8 bases from V and 7 bases from J; bases unmatched to any gene: 10. Germline V lookup: CDR1 LNHDA, CDR2 SQIVND (reference sequence). This CDR3 is 15 amino acids long. The CDR3 spells CASLKVAGGRNEQFF. In DNA, the CDR3 is TGTGCCAGTCTTAAGGTAGCGGGAGGGCGAAATGAGCAGTTCTTC.

The chain combines TRBV5-1 with TRBJ1-3, with 9 bases lining up with TRBD1. The length of the CDR3 is 17 residues. The junction had 6 bases not matched to a gene; V was cut back by 2 bases and J by 0 bases. From germline, CDR1 is SGHRS and CDR2 YFSETQ. CDR3 nucleotides: TGCGCCAGCAGCTTCGGACAGGGGCTCATCTCTGGAAACACCATATATTTT. Its protein is CASSFGQGLISGNTIYF.

V usage is TRBV28 and J usage is TRBJ2-7; 10 nucleotides match TRBD2. CDR1 is MDHEN, CDR2 SYDVKM, per germline. The CDR3 runs 14 residues. Germline trimming cut 6 bases from V and 2 bases from J; bases unmatched to any gene: 4. The CDR3 DNA follows: TGTGCCAGCAGCGGCGGGACTAGCGCCTACGAGCAGTACTTC. It encodes CASSGGTSAYEQYF.

This chain uses TRBV7-9 with TRBJ2-1, with 7 bases fitting TRBD1. From germline, CDR1 is SEHNR and CDR2 FQNEAQ (reference sequence). This CDR3 is built from 16 residues. V gave up 5 bases and J gave up 1 base; unmatched junction bases: 8. The CDR3 here is CASSSLTGQSYNEQFF. The CDR3 DNA sequence: TGTGCCAGCAGCAGCCTGACAGGGCAATCCTACAATGAGCAGTTCTTC.

The chain carries TRBV2 and TRBJ1-2; 8 bases match TRBD1. Germline CDR1 reads SNHLY; CDR2 reads FYNNEI. The CDR3 loop spans 15 amino acids. V was pared by 1 base and J by 4 bases, with 5 bases of the junction left unmatched. CDR3 loop: CASSEGTGMGYGYTF. For the CDR3, the DNA is TGTGCCAGCAGTGAAGGGACAGGGATGGGCTATGGCTACACCTTC.

The chain uses TRBV11-2 and TRBJ1-2; 10 bases map to TRBD1. CDR1 and CDR2 from the germline V gene are SGHAT and FQNNGV. The CDR3 runs 15 residues. The trim removed 1 base at V and 7 bases at J, leaving 6 bases unmatched. This CDR3 is CASSLAGTGAFGYTF. The CDR3 nucleotides are TGTGCCAGCAGCTTAGCCGGGACAGGGGCTTTTGGCTACACCTTC.

This sequence joins TRBV30 and TRBJ2-1; 10 bases fit TRBD2. Germline values: CDR1 GTSNPN, CDR2 SVGIG (reference sequence). With 2 bases clipped from V and 14 bases from J, the junction kept 3 bases outside the gene matches. CDR3 size: 11 residues. DNA of the CDR3: TGTGCCTGGAGTTCAGCGGGAGGGGAGTTCTTC. It encodes CAWSSAGGEFF.

This sequence joins TRBV5-6 and TRBJ2-2; D gene ambiguous. Germline V gives CDR1 SGHDT, CDR2 YYEEEE. The CDR3 has 14 amino acids. With 1 base removed from V and 1 base from J, the gap between germline ends came to 5 bases. The CDR3 loop reads CASSLRRNTGELFF. In DNA form, the CDR3 reads TGTGCCAGCAGCTTGCGGAGGAACACCGGGGAGCTGTTTTTT.

This clone came up once. The chain joins TRBV11-2 to TRBJ1-4; TRBD1 aligns across 11 bases. The germline V gene encodes CDR1 SGHAT and CDR2 FQNNGV. The CDR3 is 17 residues long. The V segment lost 0 bases and the J segment 3 bases; nucleotides outside the gene matches: 3. CDR3 sequence: CASSLEGQGVANEKLFF. The CDR3 bases are TGTGCCAGCAGCTTAGAGGGACAGGGGGTAGCTAATGAAAAACTGTTTTTT. Together with reference TRBV11-2 and TRBJ1-4, the CDR3 gives the full variable domain: EAGVAQSPRYKIIEKRQSVAFWCNPISGHATLYWYQQILGQGPKLLIQFQNNGVVDDSQLPKDRFSAERLKGVDSTLKIQPAKLEDSAVYLCASSLEGQGVANEKLFFGSGTQLSVL.

J is TRBJ1-2 and V is TRBV30; D is possibly TRBD1 (6 bases). The germline V gene has CDR1 GTSNPN and CDR2 SVGIG (reference sequence). The CDR3 runs to 14 residues. V shed 4 bases and J shed 0 bases, with 12 bases lying between them. The CDR3 DNA follows: TGTGCCTGGACTAGGGACAAGGCTAACTATGGCTACACCTTC. Amino acids: CAWTRDKANYGYTF.